The sequence of this T cell receptor (beta chain) was determined in a study of blood T cells in healthy people across ages. The CDR3 is 15 residues long. Deletions cut 5 bases from V and 1 base from J, with 11 bases between. Germline-derived CDR1 and CDR2 are SGHTA and FQGNSA. Together with a sample-barcoded 5' primer, a J-beta primer mix was included in a second PCR lasting roughly 6 to 12 cycles. Every cDNA molecule carried a tag from a template-switch adaptor bearing 12 random nucleotides. MiXCR was run by TCRdb on the 5' RACE reads, yielding one entry per CDR3 protein. The table has some 800,000 distinct CDR3 sequences, 20% to 25% seen once. Points on this clonotype: Its antigen is still unknown.

A minimum of 6 million PBMCs was isolated per sample. Regarding the study as a whole: Total diversity from one million sequenced T cells was likely underestimated.

The same specimen was also included in a second study, on T cells of mothers and their children. That source reports: During the second PCR, the M1S primer introduced sample barcodes along with 2-4 random nucleotides.

V and J are TRBV7-2 and TRBJ1-4; D is undetermined. The material sequenced was blood. The receptor comes from a boy younger than 18 in good health. CDR3 amino acids: CASSRTTQTNEKLFF. The DNA of the CDR3 is TGTGCCAGCAGCAGGACGACCCAAACTAATGAAAAACTGTTTTTT.